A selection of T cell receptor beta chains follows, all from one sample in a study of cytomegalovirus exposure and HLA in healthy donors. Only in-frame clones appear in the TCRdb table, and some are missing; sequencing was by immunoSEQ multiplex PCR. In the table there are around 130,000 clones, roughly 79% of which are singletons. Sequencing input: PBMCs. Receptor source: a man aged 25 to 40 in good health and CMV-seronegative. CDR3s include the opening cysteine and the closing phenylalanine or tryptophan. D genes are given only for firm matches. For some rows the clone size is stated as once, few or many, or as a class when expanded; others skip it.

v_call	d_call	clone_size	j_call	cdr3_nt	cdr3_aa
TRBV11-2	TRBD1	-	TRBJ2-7	TGTGCCAGCAGTTGGGACAGGGGATCCTCCTACGAGCAGTACTTC	CASSWDRGSSYEQYF
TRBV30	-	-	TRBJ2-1	TGTGCCTGGAGTTGGCAGGGCAATGAGCAGTTCTTC	CAWSWQGNEQFF
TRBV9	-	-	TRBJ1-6	TGTGCCAGCAGCGTAGCGCCGGGGTTGAATTCACCCCTCCACTTT	CASSVAPGLNSPLHF
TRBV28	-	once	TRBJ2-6	TGTGCCAGCAGTTTACCGGGGGCCAACGTCCTGACTTTC	CASSLPGANVLTF
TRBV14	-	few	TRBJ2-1	TGTGCCAGCAGTCAGGGCTCTTGGCGGTCAAAACCCCGCTCCTACAATGAGCAGTTCTTC	CASSQGSWRSKPRSYNEQFF
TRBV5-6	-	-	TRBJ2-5	TGTGCCAGCAGCCTGGTAACTCCAGGTGGAGAGACCCAGTACTTC	CASSLVTPGGETQYF
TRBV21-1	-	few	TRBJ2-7	TGTGCCAGCAGCGACAGGGAGTCCTACGAGCAGTACTTC	CASSDRESYEQYF
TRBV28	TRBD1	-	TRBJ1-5	TGTGCCAGCATCACACCACAGGGGGAGCCCCAGCATTTT	CASITPQGEPQHF
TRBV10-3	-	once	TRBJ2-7	TGTGCCATCAGTGGTACTAGCTACGAGCAGTACTTC	CAISGTSYEQYF
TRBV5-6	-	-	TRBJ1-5	TGTGCCAGCAGCTTGGAGTCGGGGGGTGGGAGCAATCAGCCCCAGCATTTT	CASSLESGGGSNQPQHF
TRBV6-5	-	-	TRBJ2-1	TGTGCCAGCAGAAGGCTTCTAGACAATGAGCAGTTCTTC	CASRRLLDNEQFF
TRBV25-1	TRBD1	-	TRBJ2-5	TGTGCCAGCAGTGAGGGACAGGGACGGGCGGAAGAGACCCAGTACTTC	CASSEGQGRAEETQYF
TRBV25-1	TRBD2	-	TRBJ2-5	TGTGCCAGCAGTGATTCGGGACTAGCGGTGGAGACCCAGTACTTC	CASSDSGLAVETQYF
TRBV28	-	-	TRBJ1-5	TGTGCCAGCAGTTTGGGGTGGGAGGGACAGCCCCAGCATTTT	CASSLGWEGQPQHF
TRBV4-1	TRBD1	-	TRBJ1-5	TGCGCCAGCAGCCAAGGGACAGGGGCCTACAACAATCAGCCCCAGCATTTT	CASSQGTGAYNNQPQHF
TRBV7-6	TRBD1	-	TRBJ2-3	TGTGCCAGCAGCTTAGTGGGACAGAGCACAGATACGCAGTATTTT	CASSLVGQSTDTQYF
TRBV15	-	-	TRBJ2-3	TGTGCCACCCTCCCCGGTGGTAACACAGATACGCAGTATTTT	CATLPGGNTDTQYF
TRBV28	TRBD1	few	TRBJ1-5	TGTGCCAGCACATCCCCCGGGACAGGGTCTCGCAATCAGCCCCAGCATTTT	CASTSPGTGSRNQPQHF
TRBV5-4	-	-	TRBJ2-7	TGTGCCAGCACCCCAGGCCCTCGTGGGGGCCGCTACGAGCAGTACTTC	CASTPGPRGGRYEQYF
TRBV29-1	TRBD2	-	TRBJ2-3	TGCAGCGTCGTCCGGCTTAGGACTAGCGGAAACACAGATACGCAGTATTTT	CSVVRLRTSGNTDTQYF
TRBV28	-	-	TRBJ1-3	TGTGCCAGCAGACTCTCTGGAAACACCATATATTTT	CASRLSGNTIYF
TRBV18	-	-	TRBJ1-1	TGTGCCAGTCTCCGAGGGGGTCAAATGAACACTGAAGCTTTCTTT	CASLRGGQMNTEAFF
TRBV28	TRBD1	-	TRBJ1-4	TGTGCCAGCGGAGGGGGCATGGGCCCCGAAAAACTGTTTTTT	CASGGGMGPEKLFF
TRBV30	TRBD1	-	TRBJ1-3	TGTGCCTGGAGTGTCTTCAGGGGGCTAAGGAACACCATATATTTT	CAWSVFRGLRNTIYF
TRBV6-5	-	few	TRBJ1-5	TGTGCCAGCAGTCGGACATCCTATCAGCCCCAGCATTTT	CASSRTSYQPQHF
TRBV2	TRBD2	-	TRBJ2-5	TGTGCCAGCAGTGAAGCGCGGGGGACTAGCGGGCGGCAAGAGACCCAGTACTTC	CASSEARGTSGRQETQYF
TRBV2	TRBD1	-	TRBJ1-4	TGTGCCAGCAGTGAACGGGACAGGGTTTGGGGGGTGGATGAAAAACTGTTTTTT	CASSERDRVWGVDEKLFF
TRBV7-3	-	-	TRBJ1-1	TGTGCCAGCTCGAGGTTAGGGGCGAACACTGAAGCTTTCTTT	CASSRLGANTEAFF
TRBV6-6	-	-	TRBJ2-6	TGTGCCAGCAGTTATCAGGTCTCAGGTGGGGCCAACGTCCTGACTTTC	CASSYQVSGGANVLTF
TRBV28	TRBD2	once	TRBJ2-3	TGTGCCAGCAGTTCAACGACTAGCGCAGATACGCAGTATTTT	CASSSTTSADTQYF
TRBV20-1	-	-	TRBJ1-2	TGCAGTGCCAACCGAGGGAACTTC	CSANRGNF
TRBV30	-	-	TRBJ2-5	TGTGCCTGGAGTTCCTCCGTAAGCTTCCAAGAGACCCAGTACTTC	CAWSSSVSFQETQYF
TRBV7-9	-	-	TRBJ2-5	TGTGCCAGCAGCTCCTCGGGGGTCCAAGAGACCCAGTACTTC	CASSSSGVQETQYF
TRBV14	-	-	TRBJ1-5	TGTGCCAGCAGCGTGACAGGTTACAATCAGCCCCAGCATTTT	CASSVTGYNQPQHF
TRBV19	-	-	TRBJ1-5	TGTGCCAGTAAAAGATGGGGGCAACTCAATCAGCCCCAGCATTTT	CASKRWGQLNQPQHF
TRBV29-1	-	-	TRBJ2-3	TGCAGCGTTGAAGATCAATTCGAAGCGAGCACAGATACGCAGTATTTT	CSVEDQFEASTDTQYF
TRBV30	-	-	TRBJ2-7	TGTGCCGCGGAAGGACTCGTTAACGACGAGCAGTACTTC	CAAEGLVNDEQYF
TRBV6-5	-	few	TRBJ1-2	TGTGCCAGCCGGGTGACGATGAACTATGGCTACACCTTC	CASRVTMNYGYTF
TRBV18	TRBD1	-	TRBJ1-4	TGTGCCAGCTCACCAGACAGGGGGGAATGGAGTTTT	CASSPDRGEWSF